A single TCR beta chain is shown here with its context. What it binds is unknown. The sample belongs to a study of T cell repertoires in cytomegalovirus infection. TCRdb itself ran the reads through MiXCR, one entry per CDR3 protein. The table records around 100,000 distinct CDR3 sequences, around 10% of them present only once. The CDR3 covers 18 residues. The germline gives CDR1 MDHEN, CDR2 SYDVKM. With V trimmed by 4 bases and J by 0 bases, 6 bases remained unmatched. The rearrangement joins TRBV28 to TRBJ2-1, with 13 bases matching TRBD2. Sequencing was carried out using PBMCs, sequenced either directly or after in vitro stimulation (not recorded which). The clonotype originates from a human donor in good health (CMV status not recorded). Some clones in this sample may be carry-over from other donors' samples. The CDR3 sequence: CASSSGTSGKSSYNEQFF. CDR3 bases: TGTGCCAGCAGTTCCGGGACTAGCGGGAAAAGCTCCTACAATGAGCAGTTCTTC.